A single sample is the source of the 9 T cell receptor beta chains below, sequenced in a study of breast tumors, draining lymph nodes, adjacent tissues (dated by TCRdb to the mid-2010s). Lymph node samples were obtained from the axillary draining lymph nodes of breast cancer patients. The method behind the library was multiplex PCR. The instrument given in TCRdb is Illumina HiSeq 2000. TCRdb trimmed the raw reads at Q25, called clones with MiXCR and kept productive beta chains. Entries that share a CDR3 protein sequence are merged under the most common genes and DNA. The sample has about 200,000 distinct CDR3 sequences on record, approximately 33% of them singletons. In total, the top ten clones hold more than 4% of the sample. Sequencing was done on a sample of axillary lymph node tissue. The receptors come from a female donor with breast cancer. Some clones in this sample may be carry-over from other donors' samples.

The chain has TRBV6-9 and TRBJ2-7; 9 nucleotides align to TRBD1. From germline, CDR1 is MNHGY and CDR2 SVAAGI. The CDR3 is 14 residues long. The V gene end was trimmed by 9 bases and the J gene end by 0 bases; junction bases not matched to a gene: 6. CDR3 residues: CASSETGGSYEQYF. The CDR3 DNA follows: TGTGCCAGTAGCGAGACAGGGGGCTCCTACGAGCAGTACTTC.

The chain is built from TRBV12-3 or TRBV12-4 and TRBJ2-7, with TRBD1 matching over 8 bases. There are 14 residues in the CDR3. J was trimmed by 6 bases and V by 5 bases; bases with no gene match: 9. Here the CDR3 DNA reads TGTGCCAGCAGTAAAAGGACAGGGTATCTCGAGCAGTACTTC. This encodes CASSKRTGYLEQYF.

This clonotype was seen ten or more times. This chain uses TRBV7-8 with TRBJ2-1; possible D gene TRBD2, 6 bases. This CDR3 has 15 amino acids. Trimming stripped 1 base from V and 0 bases from J, with 7 bases between. CDR1 is SGHVS and CDR2 is FQNEAQ in the germline V gene. The CDR3 DNA is TGTGCCAGCAGCTTAGTCGGGAGCTCCTACAATGAGCAGTTCTTC. Translation: CASSLVGSSYNEQFF.

Turning to this clonotype: Being one base from a much bigger clone, this may be a read error. The CDR3 DNA sequence: TGTGCCAGCAGTCACCTTCGGGGACTTGGTAGTTCGCCCCTCCACTTT. It specifies CASSHLRGLGSSPLHF. This chain connects TRBV12-3 or TRBV12-4 to TRBJ1-6, with D possibly matching TRBD1 (5 bases). The ends were cut back, 5 bases at V and 13 bases at J, with 24 bases in the middle. This CDR3 region has 16 residues.

The sample holds many counts of this clonotype. The chain joins TRBV5-8 to TRBJ2-5; the D call may be TRBD1 or TRBD2 (5 bases each). Germline V gene lookup returns CDR1 SGHTS and CDR2 YDEGEE. With 0 bases removed from V and 4 bases from J, the gap between germline ends came to 13 bases. This CDR3 spans 15 amino acids. DNA for the CDR3: TGTGCCAGCAGCTTGGAAGGGACGGTCCTAGAGACCCAGTACTTC. Protein sequence: CASSLEGTVLETQYF.

The V gene is TRBV6-1, the J gene TRBJ2-1, with D unresolved. Looked up from germline, CDR1 is MNHNS and CDR2 is SASEGT. The CDR3 covers 16 residues. V dropped 7 bases and J dropped 4 bases, with 20 bases sitting between them. The CDR3 DNA follows: TGTGCCAGCACCCCCGTTGCGACTTTAAGTTACAATGAGCAGTTCTTC. Translation gives CASTPVATLSYNEQFF.

This clonotype occurred many times. The chain joins TRBV4-1 to TRBJ1-3; D unresolved. V shed 0 bases and J shed 0 bases, with 6 bases lying between them. The germline CDR1 and CDR2 sequences are MGHRA and YSYEKL. CDR3 size: 15 residues. The CDR3: CASSQDQNSGNTIYF. CDR3 sequence (DNA): TGCGCCAGCAGCCAAGACCAAAACTCTGGAAACACCATATATTTT.

This clonotype was seen repeatedly, ten times or more. The chain combines TRBV7-2 with TRBJ1-2; the D is unclear. The V gene's germline CDR1 is SGHTA and CDR2 FQGNSA. V lost 2 bases, J lost 14 bases, and 9 bases lay in between. CDR3 size: 10 residues. The CDR3 coding sequence is TGTGCCAGCAGCTTAAGCCTCCAGACCTTC. It codes for CASSLSLQTF.

J is TRBJ1-6 and V is TRBV7-2; D might be TRBD1 (5 bases). From germline, CDR1 is SGHTA and CDR2 FQGNSA. V was shortened by 1 base and J by 7 bases, with 14 bases between the two germline ends. This CDR3 has 16 amino acids. The CDR3 here is CASSLGVGGSNSPLHF. The DNA of the CDR3 is TGTGCCAGCAGCTTAGGGGTTGGGGGGTCGAATTCACCCCTCCACTTT.